Detailed here is one TCR beta chain. Its antigen is unknown. Before the COVID-19 pandemic, during about 2011-2018, CD4+ T cells were taken from unexposed donors. Isolation of CD4+ T cells took place after about 9 days in culture. Testing used SARS-CoV-2 S/N and four cold-coronavirus spikes on unexposed-donor CD4+ T cells, cells permitting. This record belongs to a study of CD4 T cells in relation to SARS-CoV-2 and coronaviruses. Overall study: After less than eleven days of antigen culture, PBMC TCR beta CDR3s were sequenced. The negative reference was HIV-1 Nef peptide pool or peptide-free culture. Study-level findings and limits: The cross-reactivity analysis covered only spike protein, not other viral proteins.

The germline V and J ends were trimmed by 3 bases and 2 bases, with 10 bases remaining between them. CDR1 is MGHDK and CDR2 is SYGVNS in the germline V gene. This CDR3 comprises 14 residues. Clones were read by immunoSEQ multiplex PCR, and TCRdb kept only the in-frame ones, dropping some. The sample includes tens of thousands of clones, around 72% of them seen just once. This clonotype was sampled from a human donor in good health. Sequencing was carried out using CD4+ T cells from PBMCs, cultured in vitro. This chain uses TRBV25-1 with TRBJ2-5; tentative D call: TRBD2 (7 bases). CDR3 in DNA: TGTGCCAGCAGTGAGAGGGGGGGACAAGAGACCCAGTACTTC. Protein: CASSERGGQETQYF.